The 5 T cell receptor beta chains below all came from one sample that was sequenced in a study of T cells in women clearing cervical HPV infection. The protocol was immunoSEQ multiplex PCR, while the TCRdb copy is restricted to in-frame clones and leaves out a portion. The sample includes some 39,000 clones. What was sequenced was blood buffy coat. These receptor sequences come from a woman aged 18 to 75 with a cervical HPV16 infection that either progressed to CIN3+ or cleared (not recorded which).

As concerns this clone: Its ends do not fully match the called genes, so a read error is possible. Read data end 3 residues before the CDR3 end; the end is taken from the germline J gene. The rearrangement links TRBV18 to TRBJ2-5, with a possible D match to TRBD2 (6 bases). From germline, CDR1 is KGHSH and CDR2 LQKENI. The CDR3 consists of 15 residues. The chain's CDR3 is CASPPLDMGGETQYF. The sequenced CDR3 bases are TGTGCCAGCCCACCCCTCGATATGGGGGGAGAGACC.

Comments on this clone: Read data end 3 residues before the CDR3 end; the end is taken from the germline J gene. This chain links TRBV30 with TRBJ1-2; D possibly corresponds to TRBD1 (5 bases). The V end was cut by 4 bases, the J end by 7 bases, with 13 bases between. Germline V gives CDR1 GTSNPN, CDR2 SVGIG (reference sequence). This CDR3 contains 12 residues. The CDR3 bases that were read are TGTGCCTGGACCCACGGCGGGGGTGGC. This translates into CAWTHGGGG. The full CDR3 protein is CAWTHGGGGYTF.

This CDR3 reads CASSLGTMAYGYTF. The CDR3 DNA, read in part, is TGCGCCAGCAGCTTGGGGACAATGGCCTATGGC. The V and J genes are TRBV5-1 and TRBJ1-2; possible D gene TRBD1, 5 bases. The read finishes 3 residues shy of the CDR3 end, and the germline J gene is used to complete it. With 0 bases removed from V and 4 bases from J, the gap between germline ends came to 10 bases. The CDR3 contains 14 residues. CDR1 is SGHRS, CDR2 YFSETQ, per germline.

As regards this clone: The CDR3 end falls 3 residues outside the read, so it is completed with the germline J gene. J is TRBJ1-2 and V is TRBV6-2 or TRBV6-3, with a weak D call TRBD1 (5 bases). The CDR3 runs 15 residues. Germline V gene lookup returns CDR1 MNHEY and CDR2 SVGEGT. CDR3 region: CASSYSAGGSLDYTF. The sequenced CDR3 bases are TGTGCCAGCAGTTACTCGGCGGGGGGTTCTCTGGAC.

Concerning this clone itself: With the read ending 3 residues before the CDR3 end, the germline J gene is used to fill in that end. J is TRBJ2-1 and V is TRBV19; the D gene is possibly TRBD1 (5 bases). Trimming removed 4 bases at V and 0 bases at J, with 13 bases between. Per germline, CDR1 LNHDA and CDR2 SQIVND (reference sequence). This CDR3 is built from 16 residues. This CDR3 is CASSRADRSSYNEQFF. The CDR3 DNA, read in part, is TGTGCCAGTAGTAGAGCTGACAGATCCTCCTACAATGAG.